This TCR beta chain was obtained from a study of shared clonotypes between healthy human individuals. Method: immunoSEQ multiplex PCR; TCRdb's copy keeps in-frame clones and lacks some. The sample gives over 2 million clones, about nine tenths of which show up once; around 0.35% is in the top ten. With 5 bases removed from V and 7 bases from J, the gap between germline ends came to 12 bases. This CDR3 comprises 13 residues. CDR1 and CDR2 from the germline V gene are ENHRY and SYGVKD. V and J are TRBV10-3 and TRBJ2-1; no clear D. The sample taken for sequencing was naive CD4+ T cells from PBMCs. Subset in this sample: CD45RA+ positively selected. This TCR was sampled from a man younger than 30 in good health. Some clones in this sample may be carry-over from other donors' samples. The CDR3 protein is CAISPTFLNEQFF. The CDR3 DNA is TGTGCCATCAGTCCCACGTTTCTGAATGAGCAGTTCTTC.